The 32 T cell receptor beta chains below were found in one sample sequenced in a study of T cells in Graves' hyperthyroidism and ophthalmopathy. Authors of the study amplified TCR beta CDR3 regions from RNA transcripts. When the TCR CDR3 underwent first-round RT-PCR, the HTBI primer set was used. TCRdb used MiXCR to reprocess the multiplex PCR reads, holding one entry per CDR3 protein. The table includes roughly 650,000 distinct CDR3 sequences, about 16% detected once. Sequences were obtained from blood. All receptors derive from a woman aged 40 to 49 with Graves' ophthalmopathy.

V gene TRBV27 combines with J gene TRBJ1-1; TRBD1 agrees at 8 bases. V was pared by 6 bases and J by 1 base, with 10 bases of the junction left unmatched. This CDR3 spans 16 amino acids. The germline V gene has CDR1 MNHEY and CDR2 SMNVEV (reference sequence). In nucleotides, the CDR3 is TGTGCCAGCAGCGACTACGGGACAGGACAGAACACTGAAGCTTTCTTT. The encoded protein is CASSDYGTGQNTEAFF.

The CDR3 sequence: CASRQTGRHEKLFF. Written as DNA, the CDR3 is TGTGCCAGTAGGCAGACAGGGCGCCATGAAAAACTGTTTTTT. The chain uses TRBV19 and TRBJ1-4, with 7 positions matching TRBD1. V was clipped by 6 bases and J by 6 bases; unmatched bases: 7. This CDR3 is 14 amino acids long. CDR1 and CDR2 from the germline V gene are LNHDA and SQIVND (reference sequence).

In regard to this clonotype: A far more abundant clone sits one base away, making this likely a read error. The chain is built from TRBV18 and TRBJ2-5; no clear D. The V gene's germline CDR1 is KGHSH and CDR2 LQKENI. This CDR3 contains 13 residues. CDR3 DNA sequence: TGTGCCGGCTCACCACCGAGTCAAGAGACCCAGTACTTC. Amino acid sequence: CAGSPPSQETQYF. The full variable domain, with the rest looked up from reference TRBV18 and TRBJ2-5, is NAGVMQNPRHLVRRRGQEARLRCSPMKGHSHVYWYRQLPEEGLKFMVYLQKENIIDESGMPKERFSAEFPKEGPSILRIQQVVRGDSAAYFCAGSPPSQETQYFGPGTRLLVL.

This clonotype was counted ten times or more. V is TRBV18 and J is TRBJ1-2; 9 nucleotides match TRBD1. J gave up 7 bases and V 3 bases, and 3 bases lay outside the gene matches. The CDR3 covers 13 residues. CDR1 is KGHSH and CDR2 is LQKENI in the germline V gene. The CDR3 reads CASSPDRGSGYTF. The CDR3, as DNA: TGTGCCAGCTCACCGGACAGGGGCTCTGGCTACACCTTC.

The V and J genes are TRBV7-9 and TRBJ2-3, with 7 bases matching TRBD2. CDR3 length: 17 amino acids. V shed 4 bases and J 3 bases; nucleotides not matched to a gene: 13. Germline V CDR1 and CDR2: SEHNR, FQNEAQ (reference sequence). The CDR3 region has the DNA TGTGCCAGCAGCTCCTATGGGACGGGAGGATTAACAGATACGCAGTATTTT. It yields the protein CASSSYGTGGLTDTQYF.

Many counts were recorded for this clonotype. The chain carries TRBV7-9 and TRBJ2-7; the match to TRBD1 covers 10 bases. V dropped 5 bases and J dropped 3; count of bases not matched to a gene: 4. CDR1 and CDR2 (germline): SEHNR, FQNEAQ (reference sequence). The CDR3 runs 14 residues. The CDR3, as DNA: TGTGCCAGCAGCCGGGGGACAGGGGTCTACGAGCAGTACTTC. Translation gives CASSRGTGVYEQYF.

This clonotype was seen repeatedly, ten times or more. CDR3 nucleotide sequence: TGTGCCAGCAGCCCCTGGACTAGCGGGAGTAGAGATACGCAGTATTTT. Protein product: CASSPWTSGSRDTQYF. The J gene is TRBJ2-3, the V gene TRBV7-3; 13 nucleotides line up with TRBD2. Trimming cost V 5 bases and J 5 bases; bases outside gene matches: 7. The germline V gene encodes CDR1 SGHTA and CDR2 FQGTGA. The length of the CDR3 is 16 residues.

A note on this clonotype: A much more abundant neighbour one base away suggests this may be a read error. This chain joins TRBV27 and TRBJ1-5, with D perhaps matching TRBD1 (5 bases). The CDR3 has 14 amino acids. The germline gives CDR1 MNHEY, CDR2 SMNVEV (reference sequence). V was pared by 4 bases and J by 6 bases, with 13 bases between. The CDR3 nucleotides read TGTGCCAGCAGTTCACAGGCGTTCAGTCAGCCCCAGCATTTT. This gives the protein CASSSQAFSQPQHF.

Ten or more counts support this clonotype. V is TRBV27 and J is TRBJ2-1, with TRBD1 matching 9 bases. Trimming removed 6 bases from V and 2 bases from J; junction bases left unmatched: 5. Germline V CDR1 and CDR2: MNHEY, SMNVEV (reference sequence). CDR3 length: 15 residues. The CDR3 loop reads CASRPGDRAYNEQFF. CDR3 coding DNA: TGTGCCAGCAGACCCGGGGACAGGGCCTACAATGAGCAGTTCTTC.

Of note for this clonotype: One base away lies a much larger clone, so this may be a sequencing read error. The V and J genes are TRBV20-1 and TRBJ1-1; D unclear. The V gene's germline CDR1 is DFQATT and CDR2 SNEGSKA (reference sequence). CDR3 size: 14 residues. Trimming took 0 bases from V and 5 from J, leaving 13 bases between them. CDR3 nucleotides: TGCAGTGCTAGAGATGGGGTTGCGGAAACTGAAGCTTTCTTT. Encoded protein: CSARDGVAETEAFF.

The sample holds many counts of this clonotype. V usage is TRBV5-1 and J usage is TRBJ1-1; D perhaps matches TRBD1 (6 bases). Germline V gene sequence: CDR1 SGHRS, CDR2 YFSETQ. V was pared by 0 bases and J by 1 base, with 13 bases between. The CDR3 length is 16 residues. DNA for the CDR3: TGCGCCAGCAGCTTGGATTTAGGGACATCGAACACTGAAGCTTTCTTT. Its translation is CASSLDLGTSNTEAFF. Supplemented by reference TRBV5-1 and TRBJ1-1, the full variable domain reads KAGVTQTPRYLIKTRGQQVTLSCSPISGHRSVSWYQQTPGQGLQFLFEYFSETQRNKGNFPGRFSGRQFSNSRSEMNVSTLELGDSALYLCASSLDLGTSNTEAFFGQGTRLTVV.

This clonotype was seen many times. The chain recombines TRBV7-2 with TRBJ2-1, with D uncertain. CDR1 is SGHTA and CDR2 is FQGNSA in the germline V gene. The CDR3 is 12 residues long. Trimming shortened V by 5 bases and J by 8 bases, and 10 bases separated the two germline ends. CDR3 protein: CASSPGSDEQFF. The CDR3 region has the DNA TGTGCCAGCAGCCCCGGGTCCGATGAGCAGTTCTTC.

In regard to this clonotype: The missing conserved phenylalanine or tryptophan at the end of this CDR3 makes a read error likely. The rearrangement links TRBV18 to TRBJ1-2; 9 positions agree with TRBD1. Per germline, CDR1 KGHSH and CDR2 LQKENI. The length of the CDR3 is 13 residues. With V trimmed by 3 bases and J by 4 bases, 0 bases remained unmatched. The CDR3 coding sequence is TGTGCCAGCTCACCGGGACAGGGCTATGGCTACACCCTC. Translating gives CASSPGQGYGYTL.

This clonotype was detected many times. V usage is TRBV7-3 and J usage is TRBJ2-2; D might be TRBD2 (6 bases). Germline CDR1 SGHTA, CDR2 FQGTGA. The CDR3 totals 16 residues. V lost 1 base, J lost 6 bases, and 15 bases lay in between. CDR3 DNA sequence: TGTGCCAGCAGCTTAAGCGGGACCGCCGTATCCGGGGAGCTGTTTTTT. Its protein is CASSLSGTAVSGELFF.

This clonotype was recorded many times. V and J are TRBV6-2 or TRBV6-3 and TRBJ2-1; possible D gene TRBD1, 6 bases. Germline CDR1 is MNHEY and CDR2 is SVGEGT. CDR3 length: 12 residues. The V end lost 0 bases, the J end lost 16 bases, and 13 bases lay between the germline ends. CDR3 sequence: CASSYSARTVFF. The CDR3 DNA follows: TGTGCCAGCAGTTACTCTGCCCGGACAGTATTCTTC.

This clonotype appeared many times. V gene TRBV28 combines with J gene TRBJ2-5; 7 bases are a match to TRBD1. Looked up from germline, CDR1 is MDHEN and CDR2 is SYDVKM. The CDR3 covers 15 residues. With 5 bases clipped from V and 3 bases from J, the junction kept 9 bases outside the gene matches. The CDR3 here is CASSTIQGEEETQYF. CDR3 bases: TGTGCCAGCAGTACTATCCAGGGGGAAGAAGAGACCCAGTACTTC.

Ten or more counts support this clonotype. This sequence joins TRBV3-1 and TRBJ2-1, with D perhaps matching TRBD1 (6 bases). The V end was cut by 0 bases, the J end by 1 base, with 7 bases between. This CDR3 is built from 15 residues. Germline lookup yields CDR1 LGHDT and CDR2 YNNKEL (reference sequence). Here the CDR3 DNA reads TGTGCCAGCAGCCAAGATCAGGGGTCCTACAATGAGCAGTTCTTC. It specifies CASSQDQGSYNEQFF.

This clonotype was detected ten times or more. The CDR3 reads CASSLQGIRTEAFF. Here the CDR3 DNA reads TGTGCCAGCAGTTTACAGGGGATAAGGACTGAAGCTTTCTTT. V and J are TRBV12-3 or TRBV12-4 and TRBJ1-1, with D possibly TRBD1 on 6 matching bases. V was clipped by 2 bases and J by 5 bases, with 12 bases between them. This CDR3 has 14 amino acids.

V usage is TRBV11-2 and J usage is TRBJ2-4, with D unclear. This CDR3 spans 15 amino acids. The V and J ends lost 6 bases and 5 bases respectively, with 17 bases between them. Germline loops: CDR1 SGHAT, CDR2 FQNNGV. The CDR3 spells CASSHSYPQENIQYF. The CDR3 DNA follows: TGTGCCAGCAGTCATTCATACCCCCAAGAAAACATTCAGTACTTC.

This clonotype was observed a few times. The V call is TRBV7-9, the J call TRBJ2-1; no clear D gene. The CDR3 has 16 residues. The germline CDR1 and CDR2 sequences are SEHNR and FQNEAQ (reference sequence). The V gene lost 7 bases and the J gene lost 8 bases, with 24 bases spanning the gap. Here the CDR3 reads CASTPDHWVGRDEQFF. In DNA, the CDR3 is TGTGCCAGCACCCCGGACCACTGGGTAGGAAGGGATGAGCAGTTCTTC.

This clonotype was seen repeatedly, ten times or more. The rearrangement joins TRBV20-1 to TRBJ2-3; D gene ambiguous. The V end was cut by 3 bases, the J end by 0 bases, with 7 bases between. The germline gives CDR1 DFQATT, CDR2 SNEGSKA (reference sequence). The CDR3 has 13 amino acids. The CDR3 reads CSASRTSTDTQYF. CDR3 sequence (DNA): TGCAGTGCTAGCAGAACTAGCACAGATACGCAGTATTTT.

This clonotype has ten or more counts. The rearrangement links TRBV11-3 to TRBJ2-2; the D is unclear. There are 16 residues in the CDR3. Germline V lookup: CDR1 SGHNT, CDR2 YENEEA. Trimming left V 5 bases short and J 1 base short, with 14 bases between. The DNA of the CDR3 is TGTGCCAGCAGCCACAACAGTTGGGAGAACACCGGGGAGCTGTTTTTT. Translating gives CASSHNSWENTGELFF. Drawing the rest from reference TRBV11-3 and TRBJ2-2, the complete variable domain is EAGVVQSPRYKIIEKKQPVAFWCNPISGHNTLYWYLQNLGQGPELLIRYENEEAVDDSQLPKDRFSAERLKGVDSTLKIQPAELGDSAVYLCASSHNSWENTGELFFGEGSRLTVL.

This clonotype was detected ten times or more. This chain uses TRBV2 with TRBJ2-5; D possibly corresponds to TRBD1 (6 bases). From germline, CDR1 is SNHLY and CDR2 FYNNEI. With 1 base removed from V and 2 bases from J, the gap between germline ends came to 11 bases. The CDR3 is made up of 15 amino acids. As DNA, the CDR3 is TGTGCCAGCAGTGAAGAGGGGACACCACAAGAGACCCAGTACTTC. Its protein is CASSEEGTPQETQYF.

This clonotype was seen more than once but under ten times. The chain couples TRBV5-1 to TRBJ2-1, with 9 bases aligning to TRBD2. There are 13 residues in the CDR3. CDR1 SGHRS and CDR2 YFSETQ come from the germline V gene. Trimming cost V 6 bases and J 5 bases; bases outside gene matches: 3. The CDR3 nucleotides are TGCGCCAGCACCCAGCGGGGGGACAATGAGCAGTTCTTC. This gives the protein CASTQRGDNEQFF.

This clonotype was observed at least ten times. The chain carries TRBV7-9 and TRBJ2-7, with 7 nucleotides matching TRBD1. CDR3 length: 15 residues. Trimming removed 5 bases from V and 3 bases from J; junction bases left unmatched: 10. Germline values: CDR1 SEHNR, CDR2 FQNEAQ (reference sequence). The CDR3 sequence is CASSGDRALIYEQYF. The CDR3, as DNA: TGTGCCAGCAGCGGAGACAGGGCTCTAATCTACGAGCAGTACTTC.

This clonotype was recorded many times. The J gene is TRBJ1-5, the V gene TRBV30, with no clear D. Germline V lookup: CDR1 GTSNPN, CDR2 SVGIG (reference sequence). The CDR3 length is 13 residues. V lost 2 bases to trimming and J lost 2 bases, with 7 bases between them. The CDR3 protein is CAWSPSGNQPQHF. DNA for the CDR3: TGTGCCTGGAGTCCTTCGGGCAATCAGCCCCAGCATTTT.

The V call is TRBV9, the J call TRBJ2-3; D might be TRBD1 (5 bases). Germline V gene lookup returns CDR1 SGDLS and CDR2 YYNGEE. This CDR3 region has 14 residues. Trimming left V 2 bases short and J 5 bases short, with 12 bases between. CDR3 DNA: TGTGCCAGCAGCGTTGTTCCAGGGAAAGATACGCAGTATTTT. Protein: CASSVVPGKDTQYF.

This clonotype turned up a few times. The chain uses TRBV7-2 and TRBJ1-1; D gene unclear. With 0 bases removed from V and 9 bases from J, the gap between germline ends came to 14 bases. CDR3 length equals 14 residues. Looked up from germline, CDR1 is SGHTA and CDR2 is FQGNSA. The CDR3: CASSLAGLRDKAFF. The CDR3 nucleotides read TGTGCCAGCAGCTTAGCGGGGTTGAGGGATAAAGCTTTCTTT.

This clonotype was found a few times. V usage is TRBV6-1 and J usage is TRBJ1-6; D is ambiguous. This CDR3 has 11 residues. The ends were cut back, 6 bases at V and 13 bases at J, with 10 bases in the middle. Germline-derived CDR1 and CDR2 are MNHNS and SASEGT. CDR3 in DNA: TGTGCCAGCAGATTCACCCAGCCCCTCCACTTT. It specifies CASRFTQPLHF.

This clonotype was detected ten times or more. This chain joins TRBV20-1 and TRBJ1-2; the D gene is possibly TRBD1 (5 bases). Germline V gene data show CDR1 as DFQATT and CDR2 as SNEGSKA (reference sequence). The CDR3 is made up of 12 amino acids. V gave up 4 bases and J gave up 6 bases, with 12 bases separating them. The CDR3 sequence is CSANRDVHGYTF. The CDR3 DNA reads TGCAGTGCTAATAGGGACGTCCATGGCTACACCTTC.

This clonotype has a count of ten or more. V and J are TRBV20-1 and TRBJ2-5; D remains unclear. CDR1 DFQATT and CDR2 SNEGSKA come from the germline V gene (reference sequence). The CDR3 runs 13 residues. V was cut by 2 bases and J by 4 bases, with 11 bases left in between. The CDR3 DNA is TGCAGTGCTAGAAGTCTAGGTGGAGAGACCCAGTACTTC. It specifies CSARSLGGETQYF.

The rearrangement uses TRBV5-1 and TRBJ2-7; D possibly corresponds to TRBD2 (5 bases). V was pared by 0 bases and J by 0 bases, with 16 bases between. CDR3 length: 17 residues. The V gene's germline CDR1 is SGHRS and CDR2 YFSETQ. The CDR3 DNA reads as TGCGCCAGCAGCTTGGCCGGGTTAGACGGGGTCTCCTACGAGCAGTACTTC. It codes for CASSLAGLDGVSYEQYF.